These 28 T cell receptor beta chains came from one sample sequenced in a study of long-term antiretroviral therapy in people with HIV. The assay used was immunoSEQ (version v3.0), run at survey level. Libraries were prepared by immunoSEQ multiplex PCR; TCRdb keeps only in-frame clonotypes and omits some of them. The sample shows around 29,000 clones, roughly 95% of them seen only once. The sample consisted of unsorted PBMCs, taken roughly 6.2 years after starting antiretroviral therapy. These receptors were taken from a man between 25 and 39 years old with HIV.

The rearrangement uses TRBV4-1 and TRBJ1-3; TRBD1 agrees at 7 bases. The CDR3 extends over 18 amino acids. V was pared by 0 bases and J by 0 bases, with 8 bases of the junction left unmatched. Per the germline V gene, CDR1 is MGHRA and CDR2 is YSYEKL. CDR3 sequence reads: CASSQDPGGLSSGNTIYF. The CDR3 DNA sequence: TGCGCCAGCAGCCAAGATCCAGGGGGACTGAGCTCTGGAAACACCATATATTTT.

This clone was picked up one time. The chain links TRBV6-6 to TRBJ1-1, with a weak D call TRBD1 (6 bases). V was clipped by 0 bases and J by 6 bases, with 17 bases between them. Germline V gene lookup returns CDR1 MNHNY and CDR2 SVGAGI (reference sequence). The CDR3 runs to 16 residues. The CDR3: CASSYSSQGREAEAFF. CDR3 bases: TGTGCCAGCAGTTACTCGAGTCAGGGGAGGGAGGCTGAAGCTTTCTTT.

This rearrangement joins TRBV5-1 to TRBJ1-2, with 11 positions matching TRBD1. The germline V gene has CDR1 SGHRS and CDR2 YFSETQ. CDR3 length: 16 residues. V shed 0 bases and J 3 bases; nucleotides not matched to a gene: 4. CDR3 sequence: CASSLVGGQGDYGYTF. CDR3 nucleotides: TGCGCCAGCAGCTTGGTCGGGGGACAGGGGGACTATGGCTACACCTTC.

The table lists this clone with a count of one. The chain joins TRBV7-6 to TRBJ2-3; D not resolved. The germline V and J ends were trimmed by 2 bases and 0 bases, with 12 bases remaining between them. The CDR3 contains 16 residues. Germline V lookup: CDR1 SGHVS, CDR2 FNYEAQ. CDR3 loop: CASSLLQATSTDTQYF. The CDR3 nucleotides are TGTGCCAGCAGCTTACTGCAGGCAACTAGCACAGATACGCAGTATTTT.

DNA for the CDR3: TGTGCCAGCAGAACCGGGACTAGGGGTCACAATGAGCAGTTCTTC. This encodes CASRTGTRGHNEQFF. This chain links TRBV27 with TRBJ2-1; 8 bases map to TRBD2. This CDR3 is 15 amino acids long. Trimming cost V 6 bases and J 5 bases; bases outside gene matches: 9. CDR1 and CDR2 (germline): MNHEY, SMNVEV (reference sequence).

The chain recombines TRBV2 with TRBJ2-5; D is unclear. This CDR3 has 11 residues. Germline CDR1 SNHLY, CDR2 FYNNEI. Between the trimmed V and J ends, which lost 6 bases and 1 base, there was a span of 3 bases. As DNA, the CDR3 is TGTGCCAGCAGGGGCCAAGAGACCCAGTACTTC. This gives the protein CASRGQETQYF.

This chain connects TRBV4-2 to TRBJ2-3; possible D gene TRBD1, 6 bases. The CDR3 totals 16 residues. Germline V gives CDR1 LGHNA, CDR2 YNFKEQ. The V end was cut by 0 bases, the J end by 1 base, with 11 bases between. The CDR3 loop is CASSQEWGLRTDTQYF. CDR3 sequence (DNA): TGTGCCAGCAGCCAAGAGTGGGGGCTCCGCACAGATACGCAGTATTTT.

The chain combines TRBV9 with TRBJ2-3, with a tentative D call TRBD1 (8 bases). V lost 3 bases, J lost 0 bases, and 17 bases lay in between. The CDR3 has 17 residues. CDR1 is SGDLS, CDR2 YYNGEE, per germline. The CDR3 loop is CASSEGGGTGSTDTQYF. The CDR3 DNA reads as TGTGCCAGCAGCGAGGGAGGGGGGACAGGAAGCACAGATACGCAGTATTTT.

This chain uses TRBV6-6 with TRBJ1-1, with D maybe TRBD1 (5 bases). The CDR3 is made up of 16 amino acids. V was cut by 0 bases and J by 0 bases, with 11 bases left in between. Germline lookup yields CDR1 MNHNY and CDR2 SVGAGI (reference sequence). In nucleotides, the CDR3 is TGTGCCAGCAGTTACTCCTTACAGGTACTGAACACTGAAGCTTTCTTT. Amino acids: CASSYSLQVLNTEAFF.

The gene calls are TRBV7-8 and TRBJ2-5; possible D gene TRBD2, 5 bases. The CDR3 sequence is 13 residues long. The germline gives CDR1 SGHVS, CDR2 FQNEAQ. Trimming took 6 bases from V and 5 from J, leaving 13 bases between them. The CDR3 DNA reads as TGTGCCAGCAGATCCACAACGGGGGAGACCCAGTACTTC. Encoded protein: CASRSTTGETQYF.

This chain connects TRBV28 to TRBJ1-2; 12 bases align to TRBD1. The CDR3 runs to 14 residues. The V gene's germline CDR1 is MDHEN and CDR2 SYDVKM. V shed 8 bases, J shed 8 bases, and the junction held 9 bases outside the gene matches. The CDR3 DNA is TGTGCCAGCGGCCAGGGACAGGGGGCTAAAGGCTACACCTTC. Translated: CASGQGQGAKGYTF.

The chain combines TRBV10-3 with TRBJ2-6, with 8 bases identical to TRBD1. CDR3 length: 15 amino acids. After removal of 6 bases from V and 4 bases from J, the junction contained 5 bases not matched to a gene. Germline V gene data show CDR1 as ENHRY and CDR2 as SYGVKD. In DNA, the CDR3 is TGTGCCATCAGGACAGGGGTATCCGGGGCCAACGTCCTGACTTTC. It translates to CAIRTGVSGANVLTF.

The CDR3 reads CASTSGTYYGYTF. CDR3 nucleotide sequence: TGTGCCAGCACCTCCGGGACGTACTATGGCTACACCTTC. This rearrangement joins TRBV28 to TRBJ1-2; tentative D call: TRBD1 (5 bases). Germline CDR1 MDHEN, CDR2 SYDVKM. The length of the CDR3 is 13 residues. V was shortened by 7 bases and J by 3 bases, with 12 bases between the two germline ends.

The gene calls are TRBV28 and TRBJ2-7, with D possibly matching TRBD1 (5 bases). The V and J ends lost 2 bases and 3 bases respectively, with 14 bases between them. The CDR3 has 15 amino acids. Germline V gene lookup returns CDR1 MDHEN and CDR2 SYDVKM. The CDR3 sequence is CASSLGQGLVYEQYF. The CDR3 region has the DNA TGTGCCAGCAGTTTAGGTCAGGGTCTTGTCTACGAGCAGTACTTC.

The chain couples TRBV7-2 to TRBJ1-2; tentative D call: TRBD1 (6 bases). This CDR3 has 14 amino acids. Trimming removed 3 bases from V and 5 bases from J, with 13 bases in between. From germline, CDR1 is SGHTA and CDR2 FQGNSA. CDR3 DNA sequence: TGTGCCAGCAGCTTGGGCAGGGGCGGGTATGGCTACACCTTC. This codes for CASSLGRGGYGYTF.

The genes are TRBV15 and TRBJ2-5; 12 bases are shared with TRBD1. Germline V lookup: CDR1 LNHNV, CDR2 YYDKDF (reference sequence). Losses at the gene ends were 5 bases for V and 6 bases for J; bases not matched to a gene: 19. The CDR3 runs 19 residues. CDR3 amino acids: CATSGNRDRGRPVPKTQYF. The CDR3 nucleotides read TGTGCCACCAGCGGAAACCGGGACAGGGGGCGCCCAGTCCCCAAGACCCAGTACTTC.

The V and J genes are TRBV19 and TRBJ2-1; D may be TRBD1 (5 bases). The germline CDR1 and CDR2 sequences are LNHDA and SQIVND (reference sequence). The CDR3 runs to 14 residues. Between the trimmed V and J ends, which lost 3 bases and 4 bases, there was a span of 10 bases. CDR3 region: CASSIPGLYNEQFF. CDR3 bases: TGTGCCAGTAGTATCCCAGGGTTGTACAATGAGCAGTTCTTC.

The chain joins TRBV10-3 to TRBJ2-2, with TRBD2 matching over 10 bases. The CDR3 sequence is 15 residues long. V dropped 5 bases and J dropped 6; count of bases not matched to a gene: 6. CDR1 is ENHRY and CDR2 is SYGVKD in the germline V gene. In DNA, the CDR3 is TGTGCCATCAGTACTAGCGGGAACCGCGCCGGGGAGCTGTTTTTT. Translated, it gives CAISTSGNRAGELFF.

This sequence joins TRBV27 and TRBJ2-7, with D unresolved. The germline V and J ends were trimmed by 0 bases and 4 bases, with 7 bases remaining between them. CDR1 and CDR2 (germline): MNHEY, SMNVEV (reference sequence). The CDR3 has 13 residues. The CDR3 loop reads CASSLSAAYEQYF. The CDR3 coding sequence is TGTGCCAGCAGTTTATCGGCAGCTTACGAGCAGTACTTC.

V is TRBV10-3 and J is TRBJ1-2; 7 bases are shared with TRBD1. Germline CDR1 ENHRY, CDR2 SYGVKD. The CDR3 covers 13 residues. V was pared by 10 bases and J by 4 bases, with 9 bases of the junction left unmatched. Here the CDR3 reads CASSGQERYGYTF. Here the CDR3 DNA reads TGTGCCAGCTCCGGACAGGAACGCTATGGCTACACCTTC.

A few counts support this clone. V and J are TRBV4-1 and TRBJ1-2; D unclear. The CDR3 runs 16 residues. V was pared by 0 bases and J by 4 bases, with 15 bases between. Germline V gene lookup returns CDR1 MGHRA and CDR2 YSYEKL. CDR3 nucleotides: TGCGCCAGCAGCCAAGAACCCCGACCGGGAGGCTATGGCTACACCTTC. It yields the protein CASSQEPRPGGYGYTF.

The chain links TRBV11-2 to TRBJ1-2; tentatively, D is TRBD1 (5 bases). The CDR3 contains 14 residues. Germline V gives CDR1 SGHAT, CDR2 FQNNGV. With 5 bases removed from V and 3 bases from J, the gap between germline ends came to 13 bases. In DNA form, the CDR3 reads TGTGCCAGCAGCAAGGGAACAGGTTACTATGGCTACACCTTC. Its translation is CASSKGTGYYGYTF.

The V gene is TRBV11-3, the J gene TRBJ1-4; 7 positions agree with TRBD1. The junction had 6 bases not matched to a gene; V was cut back by 0 bases and J by 2 bases. The CDR3 sequence is 17 residues long. From germline, CDR1 is SGHNT and CDR2 YENEEA. CDR3: CASSLDLRGTTNEKLFF. The CDR3 DNA reads as TGTGCCAGCAGCTTAGATCTCAGGGGGACCACTAATGAAAAACTGTTTTTT.

The CDR3 is CASSQVPASGSNEQFF. DNA of the CDR3: TGTGCCAGCAGCCAAGTCCCGGCTAGCGGGAGTAATGAGCAGTTCTTC. This rearrangement joins TRBV4-2 to TRBJ2-1, with TRBD2 identical over 10 bases. The ends lost 1 base at V and 7 bases at J; junction bases unmatched: 7. CDR3 length: 16 residues. The germline V gene has CDR1 LGHNA and CDR2 YNFKEQ.

CDR3 amino acids: CASSLLGRQKGLGNEQYF. CDR3 DNA sequence: TGTGCCAGCAGTTTACTGGGACGACAGAAGGGACTAGGCAACGAGCAGTACTTC. The V gene is TRBV27, the J gene TRBJ2-7; 8 bases match TRBD2. V dropped 2 bases and J dropped 5; count of bases not matched to a gene: 17. The CDR3 runs 18 residues. The V gene's germline CDR1 is MNHEY and CDR2 SMNVEV (reference sequence).

The J gene is TRBJ2-7, the V gene TRBV28, with a weak D call TRBD2 (7 bases). The CDR3 totals 16 residues. V lost 1 base, J lost 5 bases, and 18 bases lay in between. Germline assignment: CDR1 MDHEN and CDR2 SYDVKM. CDR3 DNA sequence: TGTGCCAGCAGTTTATTGCGGGGGCTGGGGGATAACGAGCAGTACTTC. Protein: CASSLLRGLGDNEQYF.

This chain uses TRBV27 with TRBJ2-7, with D unclear. Trimming stripped 5 bases from V and 1 base from J, with 12 bases between. The germline V gene has CDR1 MNHEY and CDR2 SMNVEV (reference sequence). The CDR3 totals 14 residues. The CDR3 here is CASSRAGVSYEQYF. Here the CDR3 DNA reads TGTGCCAGCAGTAGAGCAGGAGTATCCTACGAGCAGTACTTC.

The gene calls are TRBV6-1 and TRBJ1-5; no definite D call. CDR1 and CDR2 (germline): MNHNS, SASEGT. The CDR3 totals 14 residues. Between the trimmed V and J ends, which lost 2 bases and 5 bases, there was a span of 10 bases. CDR3 in amino acids: CASSERSTYQPQHF. DNA of the CDR3: TGTGCCAGCAGTGAAAGGAGTACCTATCAGCCCCAGCATTTT.